This T cell receptor beta chain was obtained from a study of T-cell memory formation after mild COVID-19. Study summary: For the most part, TCR clusters were specific to one donor.

TCRdb redid the calling of the 5' RACE reads with MiXCR, one entry per CDR3 protein. The table includes 430,000 or so distinct CDR3 sequences, around 27% detected once. The CDR3 totals 15 residues. The V gene's germline CDR1 is SEHNR and CDR2 FQNEAQ (reference sequence). With V trimmed by 3 bases and J by 7 bases, 7 bases remained unmatched. This clonotype was seen only a few times. The clonotype was recovered from an adult woman who had mild COVID-19 (a few samples of this study predate the infection). Cell type and time point are not known. The chain has TRBV7-9 and TRBJ2-2, with 8 bases fitting TRBD2. The material sequenced was PBMCs or a T cell subset sorted from them (not recorded which). The CDR3 DNA is TGTGCCAGCAGCTTCCAAGCGGGAGACCTCGGGGAGCTGTTTTTT. Encoded protein: CASSFQAGDLGELFF.